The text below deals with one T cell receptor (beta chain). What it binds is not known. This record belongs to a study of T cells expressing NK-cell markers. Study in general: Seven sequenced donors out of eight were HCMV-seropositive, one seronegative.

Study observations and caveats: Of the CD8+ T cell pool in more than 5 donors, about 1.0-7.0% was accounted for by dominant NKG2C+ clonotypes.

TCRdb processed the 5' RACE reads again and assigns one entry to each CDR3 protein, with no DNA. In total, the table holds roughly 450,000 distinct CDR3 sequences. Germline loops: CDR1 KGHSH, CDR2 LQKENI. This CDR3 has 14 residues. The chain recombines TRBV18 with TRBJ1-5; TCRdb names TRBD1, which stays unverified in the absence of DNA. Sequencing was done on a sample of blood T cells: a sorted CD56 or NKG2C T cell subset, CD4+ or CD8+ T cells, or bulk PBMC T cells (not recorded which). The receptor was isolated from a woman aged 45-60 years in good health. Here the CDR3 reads CASSPKEGNQPQHF. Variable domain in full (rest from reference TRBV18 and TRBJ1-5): NAGVMQNPRHLVRRRGQEARLRCSPMKGHSHVYWYRQLPEEGLKFMVYLQKENIIDESGMPKERFSAEFPKEGPSILRIQQVVRGDSAAYFCASSPKEGNQPQHFGDGTRLSIL.